A selection of T cell receptor beta chains follows, all from one sample in a study of blood T cells in healthy people across ages. MiXCR, run by TCRdb on the 5' RACE reads, gives a single entry per CDR3 protein. The table includes about 1,600,000 distinct CDR3 sequences, roughly 40% detected once. Sequenced: blood. Receptors were obtained from a woman aged 18-29 years in good health. CDR3s include the opening cysteine and the closing phenylalanine or tryptophan. Fields, in order: CDR3 DNA, CDR3 protein, V gene, D gene, J gene, clone size. A D gene is named only where the DNA matches it firmly. For some rows the clone size is stated as once, few or many, or as a class when expanded; others skip it.

cdr3_nt: TGTGCCAGCAGCCCCTCCTACCTAGCGGGACAAGCAGATACGCAGTATTTT
cdr3_aa: CASSPSYLAGQADTQYF
v_call: TRBV6-1
d_call: TRBD2
j_call: TRBJ2-3
clone_size: NA

cdr3_nt: TGTGCCAGCAACCTCCACTCCTACAATGAGCAGTTCTTC
cdr3_aa: CASNLHSYNEQFF
v_call: TRBV2
d_call: NA
j_call: TRBJ2-1
clone_size: NA

cdr3_nt: TGTGCCAGCAGCTTGATTGTGACTAGCTTGTCCTACGAGCAGTACTTC
cdr3_aa: CASSLIVTSLSYEQYF
v_call: TRBV5-5
d_call: TRBD2
j_call: TRBJ2-7
clone_size: NA

cdr3_nt: TGTGCCAGCAGCCATGGTGGGGTGAACGAAAAACTGTTTTTT
cdr3_aa: CASSHGGVNEKLFF
v_call: TRBV7-9
d_call: NA
j_call: TRBJ1-4
clone_size: few

cdr3_nt: TGTGCCAGCAGTTTATTTGGGCTTTCAACGGACACTGAAGCTTTCTTT
cdr3_aa: CASSLFGLSTDTEAFF
v_call: TRBV27
d_call: NA
j_call: TRBJ1-1
clone_size: once

cdr3_nt: TGTGCCAGCAGCCAAGCTGCGGGAGGGCTCAATGAGCAGTACTTC
cdr3_aa: CASSQAAGGLNEQYF
v_call: TRBV3-1
d_call: TRBD2
j_call: TRBJ2-5
clone_size: once

cdr3_nt: TGTGCCAGCAGTCGTCAGAGAACTTCGAACACCGGGGAGCTGTTTTTT
cdr3_aa: CASSRQRTSNTGELFF
v_call: TRBV12-3/TRBV12-4
d_call: NA
j_call: TRBJ2-2
clone_size: NA

cdr3_nt: TGTGCCAGCAGCGTAGCAAAGTCAGTGGCAGATACGCAGTATTTT
cdr3_aa: CASSVAKSVADTQYF
v_call: TRBV9
d_call: NA
j_call: TRBJ2-3
clone_size: few

cdr3_nt: TGTGCCAGCACCAAGGGTGGGTTGGAGACCCAGTACTTC
cdr3_aa: CASTKGGLETQYF
v_call: TRBV2
d_call: NA
j_call: TRBJ2-5
clone_size: NA

cdr3_nt: TGTGCCAGCAGCGACCCGCCTACTAGCACAGATACGCAGTATTTT
cdr3_aa: CASSDPPTSTDTQYF
v_call: TRBV11-2
d_call: NA
j_call: TRBJ2-3
clone_size: NA

cdr3_nt: TGTGCCAGCCGATCCGGGACAACAAGGGATGAGCAGTTCTTC
cdr3_aa: CASRSGTTRDEQFF
v_call: TRBV2
d_call: NA
j_call: TRBJ2-1
clone_size: NA

cdr3_nt: TGTGCCGGCAGCTTAACGACTAGCGGCTACACAGATACGCAGTATTTT
cdr3_aa: CAGSLTTSGYTDTQYF
v_call: TRBV7-2
d_call: TRBD2
j_call: TRBJ2-3
clone_size: NA

cdr3_nt: TGTGCCAGCACCGACAGGGGAGTAGTTTACGAGCAGTACTTC
cdr3_aa: CASTDRGVVYEQYF
v_call: TRBV7-2
d_call: TRBD1
j_call: TRBJ2-7
clone_size: many

cdr3_nt: TGTGCCAGCAGTTTAAACACTACTTACGAGCAGTACTTC
cdr3_aa: CASSLNTTYEQYF
v_call: TRBV28
d_call: NA
j_call: TRBJ2-7
clone_size: NA

cdr3_nt: TGTGCCAGCAGTTACGACAGAGCGCTGGAAGCTTTCTTT
cdr3_aa: CASSYDRALEAFF
v_call: TRBV6-2/TRBV6-3
d_call: NA
j_call: TRBJ1-1
clone_size: NA

cdr3_nt: TGTGCCAGCAGTCTACAGCTAAACTATGGCTACACCTTC
cdr3_aa: CASSLQLNYGYTF
v_call: TRBV6-1
d_call: NA
j_call: TRBJ1-2
clone_size: NA

cdr3_nt: TGTGCCAGCAGTATAGGGACTAGCGGGGGGGCCCACCAAGAGACCCAGTACTTC
cdr3_aa: CASSIGTSGGAHQETQYF
v_call: TRBV28
d_call: TRBD2
j_call: TRBJ2-5
clone_size: NA

cdr3_nt: TGTGCCAGCAGCCAGGGGCCGGGAGCTCACTATGGCTGCACCTTC
cdr3_aa: CASSQGPGAHYGCTF
v_call: TRBV7-9
d_call: NA
j_call: TRBJ1-2
clone_size: NA

cdr3_nt: TGCAGTGCTCCGACTCCAAACAACTATGGCTACACCTTC
cdr3_aa: CSAPTPNNYGYTF
v_call: TRBV20-1
d_call: NA
j_call: TRBJ1-2
clone_size: NA

cdr3_nt: TGCGCCAGCAGCTCATGGACGGACAGGACAACTGAAGCTTTCTTT
cdr3_aa: CASSSWTDRTTEAFF
v_call: TRBV5-1
d_call: TRBD1
j_call: TRBJ1-1
clone_size: few

cdr3_nt: TGTGCCAGCGCAAAGACGGGAGTAGGAACCGGGGAGCTGTTTTTT
cdr3_aa: CASAKTGVGTGELFF
v_call: TRBV11-2
d_call: NA
j_call: TRBJ2-2
clone_size: NA

cdr3_nt: TGTGCCAGCAGTTTAGGCGCACAGGGGGCTAATGGCTACACCTTC
cdr3_aa: CASSLGAQGANGYTF
v_call: TRBV12-3/TRBV12-4
d_call: TRBD1
j_call: TRBJ1-2
clone_size: few